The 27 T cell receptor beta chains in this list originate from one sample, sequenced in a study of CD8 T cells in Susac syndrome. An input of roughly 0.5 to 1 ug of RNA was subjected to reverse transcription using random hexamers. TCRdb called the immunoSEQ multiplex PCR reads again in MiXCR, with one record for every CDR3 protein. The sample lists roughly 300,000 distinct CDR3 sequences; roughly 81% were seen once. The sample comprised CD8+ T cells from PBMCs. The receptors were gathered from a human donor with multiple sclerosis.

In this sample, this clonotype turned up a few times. CDR3 sequence: CASSSRLAGGIGNEQFF. The DNA of the CDR3 is TGTGCCAGCAGCTCCCGACTAGCGGGCGGCATCGGCAATGAGCAGTTCTTC. The chain links TRBV7-2 to TRBJ2-1, with 10 bases fitting TRBD2. The CDR3 loop spans 17 amino acids. The trim removed 4 bases at V and 6 bases at J, leaving 12 bases unmatched. CDR1 and CDR2 (germline): SGHTA, FQGNSA. The full variable domain, in which reference TRBV7-2 and TRBJ2-1 provide the parts outside the CDR3, is GAGVSQSPSNKVTEKGKDVELRCDPISGHTALYWYRQSLGQGLEFLIYFQGNSAPDKSGLPSDRFSAERTGGSVSTLTIQRTQQEDSAVYLCASSSRLAGGIGNEQFFGPGTRLTVL.

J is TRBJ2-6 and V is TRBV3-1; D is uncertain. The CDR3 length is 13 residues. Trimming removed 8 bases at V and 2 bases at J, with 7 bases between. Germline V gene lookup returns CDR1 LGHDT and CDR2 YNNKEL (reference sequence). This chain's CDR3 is CASGLPGANVLTF. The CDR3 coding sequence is TGTGCCAGCGGCCTTCCTGGGGCCAACGTCCTGACTTTC.

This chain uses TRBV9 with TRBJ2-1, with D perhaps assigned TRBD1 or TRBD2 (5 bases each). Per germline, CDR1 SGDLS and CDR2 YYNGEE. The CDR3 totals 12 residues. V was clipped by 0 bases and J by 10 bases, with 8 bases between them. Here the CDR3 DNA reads TGTGCCAGCAGCGTAGTCTGGGACGAGCAGTTCTTC. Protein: CASSVVWDEQFF.

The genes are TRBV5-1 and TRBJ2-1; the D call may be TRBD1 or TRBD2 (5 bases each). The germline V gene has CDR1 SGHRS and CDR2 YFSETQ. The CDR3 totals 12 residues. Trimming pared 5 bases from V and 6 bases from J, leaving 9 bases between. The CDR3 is CASRLGTNEQFF. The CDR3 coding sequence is TGCGCCAGCAGATTAGGGACCAATGAGCAGTTCTTC.

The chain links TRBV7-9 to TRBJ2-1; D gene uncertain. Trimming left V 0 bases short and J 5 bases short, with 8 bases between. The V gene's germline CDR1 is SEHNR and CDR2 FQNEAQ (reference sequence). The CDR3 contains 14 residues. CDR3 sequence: CASSLAVGNNEQFF. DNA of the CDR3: TGTGCCAGCAGCTTAGCAGTAGGCAACAATGAGCAGTTCTTC.

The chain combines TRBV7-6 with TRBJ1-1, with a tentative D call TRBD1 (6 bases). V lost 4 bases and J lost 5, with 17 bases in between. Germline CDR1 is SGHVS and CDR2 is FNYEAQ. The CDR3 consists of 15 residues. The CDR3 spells CASSSRIEGGTEAFF. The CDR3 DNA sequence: TGTGCCAGCAGCTCGAGGATTGAGGGGGGGACTGAAGCTTTCTTT.

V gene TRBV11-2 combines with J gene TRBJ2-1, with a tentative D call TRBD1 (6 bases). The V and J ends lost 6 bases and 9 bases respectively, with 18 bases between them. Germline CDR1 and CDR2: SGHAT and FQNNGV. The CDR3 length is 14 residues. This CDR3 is CASRPETGLGEQFF. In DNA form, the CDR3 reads TGTGCCAGCAGACCAGAGACAGGTCTGGGTGAGCAGTTCTTC.

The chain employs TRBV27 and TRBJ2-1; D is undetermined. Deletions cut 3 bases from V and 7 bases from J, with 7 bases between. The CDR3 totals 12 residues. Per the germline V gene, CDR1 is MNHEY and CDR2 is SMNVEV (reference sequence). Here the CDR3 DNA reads TGTGCCAGCAGTTTCGGCCTTAATGAGCAGTTCTTC. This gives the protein CASSFGLNEQFF.

CDR3 DNA: TGCAGCGTTTTTAACAAACAGGACAACACCGGGGAGCTGTTTTTT. Amino acid sequence: CSVFNKQDNTGELFF. This sequence joins TRBV29-1 and TRBJ2-2; perhaps TRBD1 as D (5 bases). From germline, CDR1 is SQVTM and CDR2 ANQGSEA. The germline V and J ends were trimmed by 5 bases and 2 bases, with 15 bases remaining between them. The length of the CDR3 is 15 residues.

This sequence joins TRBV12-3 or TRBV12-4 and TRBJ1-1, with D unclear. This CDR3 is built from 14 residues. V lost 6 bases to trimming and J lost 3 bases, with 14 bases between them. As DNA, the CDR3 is TGTGCCAGCAGGCCGGGCCGAGGAGACACTGAAGCTTTCTTT. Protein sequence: CASRPGRGDTEAFF.

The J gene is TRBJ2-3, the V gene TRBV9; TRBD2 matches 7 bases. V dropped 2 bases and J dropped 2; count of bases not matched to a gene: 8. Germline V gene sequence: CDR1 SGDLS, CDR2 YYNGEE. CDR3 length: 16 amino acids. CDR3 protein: CASSVIGLADTDTQYF. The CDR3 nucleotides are TGTGCCAGCAGCGTGATAGGGCTAGCGGACACAGATACGCAGTATTTT.

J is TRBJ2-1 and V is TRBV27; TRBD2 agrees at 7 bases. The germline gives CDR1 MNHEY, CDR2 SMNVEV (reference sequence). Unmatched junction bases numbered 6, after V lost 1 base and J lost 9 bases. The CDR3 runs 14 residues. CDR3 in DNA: TGTGCCAGCAGTTTATGGGGAGGGCCAGGTGAGCAGTTCTTC. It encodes CASSLWGGPGEQFF.

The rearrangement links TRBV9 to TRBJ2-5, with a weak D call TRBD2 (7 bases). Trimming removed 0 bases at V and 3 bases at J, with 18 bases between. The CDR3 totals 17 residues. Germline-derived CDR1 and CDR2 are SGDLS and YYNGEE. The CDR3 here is CASSVEVRGAVEETQYF. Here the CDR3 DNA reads TGTGCCAGCAGCGTAGAAGTACGGGGGGCGGTAGAAGAGACCCAGTACTTC.

The CDR3 bases are TGTGCCAGCAGTGACTACCTAATACAGGGGGCTCTAGAGACCCAGTACTTC. Protein product: CASSDYLIQGALETQYF. This chain connects TRBV6-4 to TRBJ2-5, with 9 nucleotides matching TRBD1. Germline V lookup: CDR1 MRHNA, CDR2 SNTAGT. With 1 base clipped from V and 4 bases from J, the junction kept 10 bases outside the gene matches. The CDR3 has 17 amino acids.

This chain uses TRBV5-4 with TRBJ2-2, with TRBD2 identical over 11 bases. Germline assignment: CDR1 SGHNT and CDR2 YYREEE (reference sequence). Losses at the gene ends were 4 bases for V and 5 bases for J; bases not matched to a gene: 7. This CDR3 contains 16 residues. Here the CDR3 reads CASSPGLADGTGELFF. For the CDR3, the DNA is TGTGCCAGCAGCCCGGGACTAGCGGATGGGACCGGGGAGCTGTTTTTT.

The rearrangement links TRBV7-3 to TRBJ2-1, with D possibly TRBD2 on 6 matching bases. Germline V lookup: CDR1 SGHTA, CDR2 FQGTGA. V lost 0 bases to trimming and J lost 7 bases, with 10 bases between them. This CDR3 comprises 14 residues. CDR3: CASSLTLGGNEQFF. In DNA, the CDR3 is TGTGCCAGCAGCTTAACGCTGGGAGGAAATGAGCAGTTCTTC. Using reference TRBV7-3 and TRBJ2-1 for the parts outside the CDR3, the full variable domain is GAGVSQTPSNKVTEKGKYVELRCDPISGHTALYWYRQSLGQGPEFLIYFQGTGAADDSGLPNDRFFAVRPEGSVSTLKIQRTERGDSAVYLCASSLTLGGNEQFFGPGTRLTVL.

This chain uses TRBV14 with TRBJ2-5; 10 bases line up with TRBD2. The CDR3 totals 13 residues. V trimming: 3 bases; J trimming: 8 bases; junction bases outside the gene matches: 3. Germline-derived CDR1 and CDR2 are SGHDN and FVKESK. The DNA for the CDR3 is TGTGCCAGCAGCCAGCTAGCGGGAGCCACCCAGTACTTC. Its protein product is CASSQLAGATQYF.

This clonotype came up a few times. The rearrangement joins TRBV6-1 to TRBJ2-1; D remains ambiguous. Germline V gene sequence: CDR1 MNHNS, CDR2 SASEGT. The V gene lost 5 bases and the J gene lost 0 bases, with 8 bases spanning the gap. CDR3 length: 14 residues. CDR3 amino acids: CASSQQSSYNEQFF. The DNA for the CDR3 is TGTGCCAGCAGTCAGCAGAGCTCCTACAATGAGCAGTTCTTC.

CDR3 in amino acids: CSASSPGGGGYEQYF. The DNA of the CDR3 is TGCAGTGCTAGTTCCCCCGGCGGAGGGGGGTACGAGCAGTACTTC. The rearrangement uses TRBV20-1 and TRBJ2-7; D tentatively reads TRBD1 or TRBD2 (6 bases each). V dropped 3 bases and J dropped 4 bases, with 19 bases sitting between them. This CDR3 has 15 residues. Germline assignment: CDR1 DFQATT and CDR2 SNEGSKA (reference sequence).

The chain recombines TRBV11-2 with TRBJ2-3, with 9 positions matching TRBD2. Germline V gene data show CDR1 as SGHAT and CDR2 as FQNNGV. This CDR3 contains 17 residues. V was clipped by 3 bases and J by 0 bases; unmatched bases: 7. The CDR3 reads CASSFHKAGGSTDTQYF. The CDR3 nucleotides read TGTGCCAGCAGCTTCCATAAAGCGGGAGGAAGCACAGATACGCAGTATTTT.

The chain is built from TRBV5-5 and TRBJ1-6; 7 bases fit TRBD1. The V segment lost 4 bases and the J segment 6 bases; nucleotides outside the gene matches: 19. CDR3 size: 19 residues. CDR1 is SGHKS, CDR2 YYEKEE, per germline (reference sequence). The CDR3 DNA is TGTGCCAGCAGCCACACCCCGGGACAGTTCGATTTACTTAATTCACCCCTCCACTTT. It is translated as CASSHTPGQFDLLNSPLHF. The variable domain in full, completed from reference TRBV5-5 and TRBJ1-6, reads DAGVTQSPTHLIKTRGQQVTLRCSPISGHKSVSWYQQVLGQGPQFIFQYYEKEERGRGNFPDRFSARQFPNYSSELNVNALLLGDSALYLCASSHTPGQFDLLNSPLHFGNGTRLTVT.

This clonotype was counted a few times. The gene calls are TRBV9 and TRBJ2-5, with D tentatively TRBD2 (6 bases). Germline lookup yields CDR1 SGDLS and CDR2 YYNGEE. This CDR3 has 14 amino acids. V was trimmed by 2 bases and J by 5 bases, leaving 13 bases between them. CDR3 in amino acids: CASSVGGLQETQYF. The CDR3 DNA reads TGTGCCAGCAGCGTCGGGGGACTCCAGGAGACCCAGTACTTC.

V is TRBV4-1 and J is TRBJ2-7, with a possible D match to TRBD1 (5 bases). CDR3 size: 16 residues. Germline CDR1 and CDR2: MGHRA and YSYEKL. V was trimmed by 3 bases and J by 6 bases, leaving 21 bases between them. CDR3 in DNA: TGCGCCAGCAGCCAGCTATTAAGGACACCGAAGACCGAGCAGTACTTC. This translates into CASSQLLRTPKTEQYF.

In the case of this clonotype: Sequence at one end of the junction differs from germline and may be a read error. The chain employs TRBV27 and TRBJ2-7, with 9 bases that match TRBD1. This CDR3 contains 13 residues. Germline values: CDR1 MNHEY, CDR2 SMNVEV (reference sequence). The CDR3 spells CASSLGTGFERYF. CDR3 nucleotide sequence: TGTGCCAGCAGTTTAGGGACAGGGTTCGAGCGGTACTTC.

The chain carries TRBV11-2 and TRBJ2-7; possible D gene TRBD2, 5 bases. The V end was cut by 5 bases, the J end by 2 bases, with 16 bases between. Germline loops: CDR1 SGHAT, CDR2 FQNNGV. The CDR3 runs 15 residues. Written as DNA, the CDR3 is TGTGCCAGCAGCCTCACCGAGCGGACCACCTACGAGCAGTACTTC. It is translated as CASSLTERTTYEQYF.

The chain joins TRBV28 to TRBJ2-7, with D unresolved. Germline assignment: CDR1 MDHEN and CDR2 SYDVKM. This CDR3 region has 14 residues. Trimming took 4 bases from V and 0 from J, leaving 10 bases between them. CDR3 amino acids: CASSSDWDSYEQYF. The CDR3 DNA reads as TGTGCCAGCAGTTCTGACTGGGACTCCTACGAGCAGTACTTC.

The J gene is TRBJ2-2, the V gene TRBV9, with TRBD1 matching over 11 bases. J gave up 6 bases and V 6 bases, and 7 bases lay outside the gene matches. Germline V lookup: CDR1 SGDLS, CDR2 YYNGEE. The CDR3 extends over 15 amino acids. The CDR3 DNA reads TGTGCCAGCACTGGGGACAGGGGGATTTCCGGGGAGCTGTTTTTT. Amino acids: CASTGDRGISGELFF.